This TCR beta chain emerged from a study of blood T cell repertoires in COVID-19. Across roughly 25 US areas, participants ranged in age from about 18 to 90 years. Some clones are missing from TCRdb's copy, which holds only in-frame ones; the method was immunoSEQ multiplex PCR. This table holds about 240,000 clones, about 90% found once. Trimming shortened V by 5 bases and J by 5 bases, and 9 bases separated the two germline ends. CDR1 is MGHDK, CDR2 SYGVNS, per germline. This CDR3 comprises 12 residues. The specimen was PBMCs or T cells enriched from blood (not recorded which). This chain uses TRBV25-1 with TRBJ2-5, with D possibly being TRBD1 (6 bases). The TCR sequence derives from a woman aged 40-49 years with acute COVID-19. CDR3 region: CASSNRVETQYF. In DNA, the CDR3 is TGTGCCAGCAGTAACAGGGTGGAGACCCAGTACTTC.